A selection of T cell receptor beta chains follows, all from one sample in a study of sequential checkpoint blockade in melanoma. Sequencing used immunoSEQ multiplex PCR; TCRdb keeps in-frame clones, though not all of them. The sample has 3,500 to 4,500 clones; more than 20% are singletons. Here the sequenced sample was tumor tissue (inferred from file names), taken from a patient given nivolumab and ipilimumab in sequence. These receptors all come from a human donor with melanoma. Each CDR3 is given without its conserved first and last residue.

>TRBV9
ASSPERGTDTQY
>TRBV5-1
ASSPLHIREGELF
>TRBV28
ASSYDDRDNQPQH
>TRBV11-3
ASSQGQGTNQPQH
>TRBV19
ASKASGASYEQY
>TRBV11-3
ASSLTGRASGELF
>TRBV10-3
AISEGSGAGANVLT
>TRBV25-1
ASSEELYTGDPQETQY
>TRBV11-3
ASSRRGGLNTEAF
>TRBV14
ASSQEGGRSSYEQY
>TRBV6-8
AISNLAGGGNEQF
>TRBV11-3
ASSSLQGRGYEQY
>TRBV19
ASITPRDRNTEAF
>TRBV11-3
ASSLDWALLGTDTQY
>TRBV6-8
ASTGPPYYEQY
>TRBV30
AYIRRNRGREETQY
>TRBV19
ASSSQGPHTEAF
>TRBV9
ASSVDIWGLAGTAGELF
>TRBV5-1
ASSFVGGYTGELF
>TRBV6-8
ASLGQSNTGELF
>TRBV19
ASSGTTNEKLF
>TRBV5-1
ASSLEGRGGYEQY
>TRBV6-8
ASSLGQGGASAF
>TRBV2
ASSDQGARGTGELF
>TRBV29-1
SVGTSDSYEQY
>TRBV12-5
ASGLGISGRAEDTQY
>TRBV11-3
ASSKDGRQETQY
>TRBV19
ASSLFLGRNQPQH
>TRBV11-3
ASSKRATPDEKLF
>TRBV30
AWSGVIRTVYEQF
>TRBV23-1
ASSLWQGVGYT
>TRBV4-1
ASSQAVWARNTLH
>TRBV9
ASSVALSGANVLT
>TRBV18
ASSPLAGTDTQY
>TRBV9
ASSPAGGDEQY
>TRBV9
ASSVGTGRVGANVLT
>TRBV28
ASSIGGEETQY
>TRBV11-3
ASSQVAGTSGTYEQY
>TRBV11-3
ASSFSGQSYEQY
>TRBV19
ASGLAGGSSYNEQF
>TRBV6-8
ASSLGLAGEDEQF
>TRBV6-8
ASSYYPPPSALLGEQY
>TRBV29-1
SATGGTYEQY
>TRBV11-3
ASSLEADSLGYT
>TRBV12-5
ASGTGQDTQY
>TRBV9
ASHRTATGELF
>TRBV11-3
ASSPNTGGGVGSSNGYT
>TRBV11-3
ASSLTPDQETQY
>TRBV11-3
ASSLSLTGDWRGYT
>TRBV19
ASRRDSVWTEAF
>TRBV19
ASSKLAGALSTQY
>TRBV10-2
ASIGGSSYNEQF
>TRBV15
ATSRVDSANTGELF